This paragraph covers one T cell receptor beta chain sequence. Its recognized antigen is unknown. Nothing much larger sits one base from this clone, and base qualities are not available. The CDR3 regions of human TCRbeta chains were subjected to immunosequencing. The paper's processing steps were these. Repertoire TCRs were checked for matches against a reference library of SARS-CoV-2-specific TCRs that had been generated using the MIRA antigen-specificity platform. Breadth was defined as the fraction of unique TCRs that were SARS-CoV-2-associated, and depth was defined as the fraction of total T cells that were SARS-CoV-2-associated. Each spike-specific TCR was assigned to its reactive spike region and to a CD4 or CD8 class using the MIRA data. Log10-transformed breadth and depth values were compared by one-way ANOVA with Sidak's multiple comparisons tests. TCRdb holds this immuneACCESS table with in-frame rearrangements only. Some clones are missing; in checked studies, unresolved V genes explain under half, and the rest has no known cause. V and J calls and clone size come straight from that table; D and trimming were deduced from the DNA. Here the sample has some 93,000 clones; roughly 90% occur a single time. The top ten constitute roughly an eighth of the sample.

The entry originates in a study of T cell responses to AZD1222 COVID-19 vaccine (dated by TCRdb to the early 2020s). Looking at the study overall: TCR sequencing was performed for 230 to 250 trial participants, of whom around 210 were given two doses of AZD1222 and about 25 were given two doses of MenACWY control vaccine. Enrollment into the trials was organized by age into subgroups of 18-55, 56-69 and 70-plus years, and those subgroups contained roughly 150, 30 and 60 TCR-sequenced participants, respectively. Paper-wide results and their limitations: A significant rise in spike-specific TCR breadth and depth was observed after two AZD1222 doses relative to day 0 and relative to MenACWY recipients. CD4 TCRs associated with the vaccine covered the entire spike protein, and the dominant responses were in regions 160-218 and 743-854. Participants were mostly white British and included more females than males, and it was suggested by the authors that clonal diversity may have been underestimated. Because no day 14 peak-response samples were available, repertoires were characterized only after the peak T cell response. Only 5 to 7 AZD1222 recipients were SARS-CoV-2 seropositive at baseline, limiting conclusions about previously exposed vaccinees. Reportedly, close to half of the unique spike-specific TCRs recognized epitopes lying outside the regions that are mutated in the B.1.351 and B.1.1.7 variants. The 56-69-year group was small, and its depth increase did not reach significance, likely because of low power.

The intended sense of this specimen's time point label: about 28 days (+/-7) after the second vaccine dose. AZD1222 recipients whose second dose came at about 4 weeks and those whose second dose came at about 12 weeks were combined into one group, since spike-specific TCR depth and breadth did not differ between the two schedules. Samples from vaccinated people were obtained from the UK trials COV001 and COV002, which included a single-blind randomized controlled phase 2/3 trial of AZD1222 (ChAdOx1 nCoV-19) in healthy adults. For TCRbeta chain sequencing, PBMC samples from trial participants were taken at day 0 and at day 28 after the second dose. Including the terminal cysteine and phenylalanine, the CDR3 comprises 13 residues. The entry retains the CDR3 DNA only, 39 bases that are in frame from base 1. CDR1 is given as SGDLS and CDR2 as YYNGEE, both from the germline V gene. The V and J ends are trimmed by 3 bases and 6 bases, leaving 9 bases between them.

Specimen: peripheral blood, collected 28 days after the second AZD1222 dose. This TCR derives from an adult who received the AZD1222 COVID-19 vaccine. The rearranged segments are TRBV9 and TRBJ1-4; the D segment cannot be called with confidence. In nucleotide form, the sequence is TGTGCCAGCAGCGCCCCGGCGGATGAAAAACTGTTTTTT. Its product reads: CASSAPADEKLFF.